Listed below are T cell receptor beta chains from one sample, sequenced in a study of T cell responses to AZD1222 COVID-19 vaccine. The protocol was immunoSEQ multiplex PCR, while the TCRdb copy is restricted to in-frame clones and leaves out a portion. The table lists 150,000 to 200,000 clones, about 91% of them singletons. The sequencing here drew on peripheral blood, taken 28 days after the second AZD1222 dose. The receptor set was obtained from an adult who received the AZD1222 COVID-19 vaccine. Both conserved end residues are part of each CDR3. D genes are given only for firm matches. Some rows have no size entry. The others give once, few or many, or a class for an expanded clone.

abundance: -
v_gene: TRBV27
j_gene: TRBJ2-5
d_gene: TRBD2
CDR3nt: TGTGCCAGCAGTTTATTGGCGGGGGGGCCGAGGGAAGAGACCCAGTACTTC
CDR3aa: CASSLLAGGPREETQYF

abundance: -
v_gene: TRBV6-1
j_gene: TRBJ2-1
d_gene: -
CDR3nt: TGTGCCAGCAGTGAAATAGGGGAGGTCTCCAATGAGCAGTTCTTC
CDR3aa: CASSEIGEVSNEQFF

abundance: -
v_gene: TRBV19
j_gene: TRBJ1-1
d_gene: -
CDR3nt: TGTGCCAGTAGTAACAGGCCCATGAACACTGAAGCTTTCTTT
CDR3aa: CASSNRPMNTEAFF

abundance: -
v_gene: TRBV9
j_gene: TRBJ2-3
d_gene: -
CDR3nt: TGTGCCACCCGCCGATTTTCTAGCACAGATACGCAGTATTTT
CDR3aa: CATRRFSSTDTQYF

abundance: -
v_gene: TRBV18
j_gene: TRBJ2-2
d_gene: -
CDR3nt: TGTGCCAGCTCACCACCGAGGGGCTCCGCGAACACCGGGGAGCTGTTTTTT
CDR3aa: CASSPPRGSANTGELFF

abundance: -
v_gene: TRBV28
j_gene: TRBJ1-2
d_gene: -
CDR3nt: TGTGCCAGCAGTTTGTGGCGTAATGACTATGGCTACACCTTC
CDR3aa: CASSLWRNDYGYTF

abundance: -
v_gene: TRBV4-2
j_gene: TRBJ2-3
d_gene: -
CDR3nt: TGTGCCAGCAGCCAAGAAGCCGACCTTAATACGCAGTATTTT
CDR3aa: CASSQEADLNTQYF

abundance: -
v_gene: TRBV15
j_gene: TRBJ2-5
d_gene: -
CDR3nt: TGTGCCACCAGCAGAGATTGGGGGCAAGAGACCCAGTACTTC
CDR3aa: CATSRDWGQETQYF

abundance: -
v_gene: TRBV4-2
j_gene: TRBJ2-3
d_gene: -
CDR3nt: TGTGCCAGCAGCCAAGATCAAAGGTTAAATACGCAGTATTTT
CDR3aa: CASSQDQRLNTQYF

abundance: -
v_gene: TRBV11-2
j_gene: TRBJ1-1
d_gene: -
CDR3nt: TGTGCCAGCAGCTTAGAGTTTGGAAAGAACACTGAAGCTTTCTTT
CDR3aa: CASSLEFGKNTEAFF

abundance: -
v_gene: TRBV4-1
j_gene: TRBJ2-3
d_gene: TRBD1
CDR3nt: TGCGCCAGCAGCCAGCGCCTACAGGGGCCCACAGATACGCAGTATTTT
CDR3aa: CASSQRLQGPTDTQYF

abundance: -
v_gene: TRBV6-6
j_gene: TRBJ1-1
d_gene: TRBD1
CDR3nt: TGTGCCAGCGTATGGAGGGACAGGACTGAAGCTTTCTTT
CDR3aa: CASVWRDRTEAFF

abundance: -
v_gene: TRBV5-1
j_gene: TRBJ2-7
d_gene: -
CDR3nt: TGCGCCAGCAGCGCCACCGGGATCCGCTCCTACGAGCAGTACTTC
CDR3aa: CASSATGIRSYEQYF

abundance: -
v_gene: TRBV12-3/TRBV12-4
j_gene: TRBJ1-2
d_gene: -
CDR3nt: TGTGCCAGCAGTGGGGACATGAACTATGGCTACACCTTC
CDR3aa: CASSGDMNYGYTF

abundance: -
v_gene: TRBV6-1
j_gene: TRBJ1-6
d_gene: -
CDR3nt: TGTGCCAGCAGTGAACTCGGGGCCCATAATTCACCCCTCCACTTT
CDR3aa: CASSELGAHNSPLHF

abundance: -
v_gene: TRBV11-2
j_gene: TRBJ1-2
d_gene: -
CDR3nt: TGTGCCAGCAGTCAAGCTAACTATGGCTACACCTTC
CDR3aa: CASSQANYGYTF

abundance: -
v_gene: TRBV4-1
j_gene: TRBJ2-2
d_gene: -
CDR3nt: TGCGCCAGCAGCCACCCGGGGGTAAACACCGGGGAGCTGTTTTTT
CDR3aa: CASSHPGVNTGELFF

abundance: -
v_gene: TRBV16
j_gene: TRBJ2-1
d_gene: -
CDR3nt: TGTGCCAGCGCCAATAGGGGGATGGATGAGCAGTTCTTC
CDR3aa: CASANRGMDEQFF

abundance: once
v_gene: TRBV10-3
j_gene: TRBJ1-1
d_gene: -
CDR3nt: TGTGCCATCAAGGGCGCGGGGGGTGCCACTGAAGCTTTCTTT
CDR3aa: CAIKGAGGATEAFF

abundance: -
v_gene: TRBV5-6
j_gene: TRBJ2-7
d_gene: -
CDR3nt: TGTGCCAGCAGCCCTAACGGGGCCCCCTACGAGCAGTACTTC
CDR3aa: CASSPNGAPYEQYF

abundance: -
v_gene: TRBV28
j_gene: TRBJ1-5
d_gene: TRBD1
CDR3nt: TGTGCCAGCAGACAAGACAGGGGAGATCAGCCCCAGCATTTT
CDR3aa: CASRQDRGDQPQHF

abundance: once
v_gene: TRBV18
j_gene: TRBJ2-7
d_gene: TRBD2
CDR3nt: TGTGCCAGCTCACCACGTGCAGCGGGGCGAACCTACGAGCAGTACTTC
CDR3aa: CASSPRAAGRTYEQYF

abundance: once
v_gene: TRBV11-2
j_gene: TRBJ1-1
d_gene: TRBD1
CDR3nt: TGTGCCAGCAGCTTAGGTGGGACAGGGGCTTCGGGGGCGAACACTGAAGCTTTCTTT
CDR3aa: CASSLGGTGASGANTEAFF

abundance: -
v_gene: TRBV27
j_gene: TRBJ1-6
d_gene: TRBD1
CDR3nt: TGTGCCAGCAGTTTAACAGGGGGTAATTCACCCCTCCACTTT
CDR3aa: CASSLTGGNSPLHF

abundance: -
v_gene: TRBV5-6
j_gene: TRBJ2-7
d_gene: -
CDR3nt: TGTGCCAGCAGCGCGGGACACTCCTACGAGCAGTACTTC
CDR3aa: CASSAGHSYEQYF

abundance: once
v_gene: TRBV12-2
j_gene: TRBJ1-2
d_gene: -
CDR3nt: TGTGCAAGTCGCCACCCGCCGGGACAGGGACACCCCTGGGATGGCTACACCTTC
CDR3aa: CASRHPPGQGHPWDGYTF

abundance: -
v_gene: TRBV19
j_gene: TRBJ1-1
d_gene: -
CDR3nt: TGTGCCAGTAGTATAGTCGCAGGGTCCACTGAAGCTTTCTTT
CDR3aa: CASSIVAGSTEAFF

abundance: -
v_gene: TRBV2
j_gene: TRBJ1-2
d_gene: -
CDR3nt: TGTGCCAGCAGTGCCTCCGCAGGGGCCTATGGCTACACCTTC
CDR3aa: CASSASAGAYGYTF

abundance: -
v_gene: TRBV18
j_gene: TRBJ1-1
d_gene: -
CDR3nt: TGTGCCAGCTCACCCGCTGTCGGGGGTTCGGGTGAAGCTTTCTTT
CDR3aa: CASSPAVGGSGEAFF

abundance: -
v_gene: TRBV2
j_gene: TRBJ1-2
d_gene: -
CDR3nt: TGTGCCAGCAGGGTTAGGGGGGTAAGCCATGGCTACACCTTC
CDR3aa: CASRVRGVSHGYTF

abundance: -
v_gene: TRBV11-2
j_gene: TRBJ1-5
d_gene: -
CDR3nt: TGTGCCAGCAGCTTAGGAGCGACAGCAAGGTATTATAGCAATCAGCCCCAGCATTTT
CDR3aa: CASSLGATARYYSNQPQHF

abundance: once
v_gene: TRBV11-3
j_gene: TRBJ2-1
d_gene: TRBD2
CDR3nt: TGTGCCAGCAGCCCTTGGGGCGGGGGGGAAAAGAATGAGCAGTTCTTC
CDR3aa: CASSPWGGGEKNEQFF

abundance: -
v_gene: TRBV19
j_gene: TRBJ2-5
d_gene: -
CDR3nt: TGTGCCAGTAGAAATACAGGGGCAGCGGGAGAGACCCAGTACTTC
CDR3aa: CASRNTGAAGETQYF

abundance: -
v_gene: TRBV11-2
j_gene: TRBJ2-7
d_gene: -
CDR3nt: TGTGCCAGCAGCTTAAACAGGGACCTCTCCTACGAGCAGTACTTC
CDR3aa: CASSLNRDLSYEQYF

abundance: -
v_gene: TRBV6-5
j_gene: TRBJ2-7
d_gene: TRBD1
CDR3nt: TGTGCCAGCAGTTTCACAGGGGCTGCCGACGAGCAGTACTTC
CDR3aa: CASSFTGAADEQYF

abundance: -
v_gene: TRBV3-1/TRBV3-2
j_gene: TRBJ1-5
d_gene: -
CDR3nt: TGTGCCAGCAGCCATCTACGGGACCAGCCCCAGCATTTT
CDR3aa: CASSHLRDQPQHF

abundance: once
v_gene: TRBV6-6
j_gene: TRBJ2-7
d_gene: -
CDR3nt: TGTGCCAGCAAGGGGAGCGGGCAGGGCTCCTACGAGCAGTACTTC
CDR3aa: CASKGSGQGSYEQYF

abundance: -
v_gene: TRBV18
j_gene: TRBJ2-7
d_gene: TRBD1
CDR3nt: TGTGCCAGCTCACCACTAAGGAGGCAGGGGGACGAGCAGTACTTC
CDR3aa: CASSPLRRQGDEQYF

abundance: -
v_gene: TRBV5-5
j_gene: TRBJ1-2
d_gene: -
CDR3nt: TGTGCCAGCAGCTTGGGAGGGGCAAACTATGGCTACACCTTC
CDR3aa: CASSLGGANYGYTF

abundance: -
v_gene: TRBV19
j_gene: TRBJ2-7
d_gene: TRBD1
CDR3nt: TGTGCCAGTAGTATGAGGATACAGGGGGCTTACGAGCAGTACTTC
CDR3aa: CASSMRIQGAYEQYF

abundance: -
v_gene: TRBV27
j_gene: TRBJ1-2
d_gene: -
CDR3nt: TGTGCCAGCAGTTTAGTGCGTAACCCTTCTTCCTATGGCTACACCTTC
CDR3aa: CASSLVRNPSSYGYTF

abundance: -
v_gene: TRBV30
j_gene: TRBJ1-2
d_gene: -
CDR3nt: TGTGCCTGGACCTCTAGGAGAGGATCTAACTATGGCTACACCTTC
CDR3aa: CAWTSRRGSNYGYTF

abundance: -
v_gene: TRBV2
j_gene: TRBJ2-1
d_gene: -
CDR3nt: TGTGCCAGCAGTGAAGAACAGTACAATGAGCAGTTCTTC
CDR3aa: CASSEEQYNEQFF

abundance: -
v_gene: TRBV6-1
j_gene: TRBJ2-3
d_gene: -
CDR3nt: TGTGCCAGCAGTGAAACGGGGTACACGCCCTATACAGATACGCAGTATTTT
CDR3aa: CASSETGYTPYTDTQYF

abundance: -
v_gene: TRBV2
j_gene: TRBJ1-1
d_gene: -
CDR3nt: TGTGCCAGCAGCACTCCCAATTGGAACACTGAAGCTTTCTTT
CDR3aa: CASSTPNWNTEAFF

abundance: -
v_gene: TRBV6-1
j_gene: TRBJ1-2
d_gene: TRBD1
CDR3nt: TGTGCCAGCAGTTTCAGACAGGGAAAAAGGGATGGCTACACCTTC
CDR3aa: CASSFRQGKRDGYTF

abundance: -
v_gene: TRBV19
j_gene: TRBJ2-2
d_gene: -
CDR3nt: TGTGCCAGTAGTATGGGCAGATTCACCGGGGAGCTGTTTTTT
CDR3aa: CASSMGRFTGELFF

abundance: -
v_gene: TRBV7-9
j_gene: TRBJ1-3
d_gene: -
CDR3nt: TGTGCCAGCAGCTTTCTGGCGGGACACACTGGAAACACCATATATTTT
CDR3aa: CASSFLAGHTGNTIYF

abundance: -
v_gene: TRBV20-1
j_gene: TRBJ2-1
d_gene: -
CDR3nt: TGCAGTGCTACGCCACACAATGAGCAGTTCTTC
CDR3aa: CSATPHNEQFF

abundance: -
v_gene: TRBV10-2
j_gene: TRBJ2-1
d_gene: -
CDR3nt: TGCGCCAGCAGTGGGACGGGGTACAATGAGCAGTTCTTC
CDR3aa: CASSGTGYNEQFF